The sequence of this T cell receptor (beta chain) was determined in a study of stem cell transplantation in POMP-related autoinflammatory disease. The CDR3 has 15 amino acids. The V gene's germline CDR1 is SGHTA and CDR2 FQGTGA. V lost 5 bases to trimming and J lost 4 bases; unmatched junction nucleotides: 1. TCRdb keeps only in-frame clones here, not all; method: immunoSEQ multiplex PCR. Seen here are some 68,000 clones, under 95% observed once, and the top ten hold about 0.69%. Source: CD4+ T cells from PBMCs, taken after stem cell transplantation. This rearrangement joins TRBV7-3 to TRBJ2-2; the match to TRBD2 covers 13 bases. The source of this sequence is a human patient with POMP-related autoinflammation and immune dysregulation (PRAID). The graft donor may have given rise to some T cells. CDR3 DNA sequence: TGTGCCAGCAGCCGGACTAGCGGGAGCACCGGGGAGCTGTTTTTT. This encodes CASSRTSGSTGELFF.